The TCR beta chain described here comes from a study of CXCR3-negative and CXCR3-positive naive CD8 T cells. Regarding the study as a whole: Memory CD8+ cells showed much lower diversity, while both naive subsets displayed comparably high diversity.

This clonotype shows up as medium-sized by frequency. Its antigen is currently unknown. Carrying UMI labels, the TRB cDNA libraries were prepared through 5' RACE. Using the 5' RACE reads, TCRdb records one entry per CDR3 protein without DNA. Its table lists thousands of distinct CDR3 sequences. CDR1 and CDR2 (germline): SGHVS, FNYEAQ. The CDR3 totals 12 residues. Sequenced: naive CXCR3- CD8+ T cells from blood. Specified subset: CD45RO-CCR7+CD27+CD95- naive CD8+ T cells lacking CXCR3 (TNR3-). The chain is built from TRBV7-6 and TRBJ2-1; TCRdb calls TRBD1, which cannot be checked without DNA. This clonotype was sampled from a human donor in good health. Some clones in this sample may be carry-over from other donors' samples. This CDR3 is CASSPGTNEQFF.